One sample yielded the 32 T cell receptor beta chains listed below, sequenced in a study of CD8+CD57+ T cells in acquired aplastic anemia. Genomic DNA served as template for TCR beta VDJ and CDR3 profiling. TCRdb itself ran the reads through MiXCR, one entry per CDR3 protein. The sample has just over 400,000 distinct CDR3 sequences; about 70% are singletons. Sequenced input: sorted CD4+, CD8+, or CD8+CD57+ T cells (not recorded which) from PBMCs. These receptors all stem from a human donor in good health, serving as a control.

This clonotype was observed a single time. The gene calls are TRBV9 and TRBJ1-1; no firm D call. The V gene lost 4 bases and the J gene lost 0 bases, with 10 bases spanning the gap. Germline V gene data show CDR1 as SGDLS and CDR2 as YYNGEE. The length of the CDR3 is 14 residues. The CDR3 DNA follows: TGTGCCAGCAGCTCACAGACAATGAACACTGAAGCTTTCTTT. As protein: CASSSQTMNTEAFF.

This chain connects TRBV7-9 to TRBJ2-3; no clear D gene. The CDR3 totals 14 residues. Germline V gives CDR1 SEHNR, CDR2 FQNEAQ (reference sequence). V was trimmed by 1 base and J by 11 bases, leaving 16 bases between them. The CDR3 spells CASSLGLTYNEQYF. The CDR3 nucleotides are TGTGCCAGCAGCTTAGGGTTAACATACAATGAGCAGTATTTT.

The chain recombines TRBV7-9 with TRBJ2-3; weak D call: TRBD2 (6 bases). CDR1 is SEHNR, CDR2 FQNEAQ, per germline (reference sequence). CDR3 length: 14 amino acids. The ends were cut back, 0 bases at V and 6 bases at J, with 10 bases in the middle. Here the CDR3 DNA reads TGTGCCAGCAGCTTAGCGGGAGGTATTGATACGCAGTATTTT. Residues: CASSLAGGIDTQYF.

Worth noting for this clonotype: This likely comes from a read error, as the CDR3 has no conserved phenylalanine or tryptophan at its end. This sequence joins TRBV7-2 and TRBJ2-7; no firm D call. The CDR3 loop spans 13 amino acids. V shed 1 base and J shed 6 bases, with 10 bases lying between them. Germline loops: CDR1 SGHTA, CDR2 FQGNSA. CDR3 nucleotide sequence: TGTGCCAGCAGCTTAGACATGACCCCCGAGCAGTACGGC. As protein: CASSLDMTPEQYG.

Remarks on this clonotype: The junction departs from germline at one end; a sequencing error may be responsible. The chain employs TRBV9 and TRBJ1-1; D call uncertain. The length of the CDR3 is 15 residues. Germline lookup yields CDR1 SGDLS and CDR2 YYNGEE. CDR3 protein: CATSGDGRVGTEAFF. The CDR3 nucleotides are TGTGCCACCAGCGGAGACGGGCGGGTCGGCACTGAAGCTTTCTTT.

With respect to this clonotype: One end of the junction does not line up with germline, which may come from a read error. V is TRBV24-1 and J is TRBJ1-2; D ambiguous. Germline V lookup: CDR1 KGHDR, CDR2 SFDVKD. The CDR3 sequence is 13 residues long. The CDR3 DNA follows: TGTGCCACCAGTGACAGTTGCACCCGGGAGTTGACCTTT. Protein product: CATSDSCTRELTF.

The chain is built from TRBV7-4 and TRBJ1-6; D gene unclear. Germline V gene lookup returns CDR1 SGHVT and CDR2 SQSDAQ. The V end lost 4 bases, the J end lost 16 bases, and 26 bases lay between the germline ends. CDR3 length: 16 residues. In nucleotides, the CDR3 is TGTGCCAGCAGCTCGACTAGCGGTGGGCTCTACGAGCAGCTCCACTTT. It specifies CASSSTSGGLYEQLHF. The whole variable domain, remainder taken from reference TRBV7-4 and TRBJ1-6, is GAGVSQSPRYKVAKRGRDVALRCDSISGHVTLYWYRQTLGQGSEVLTYSQSDAQRDKSGRPSGRFSAERPERSVSTLKIQRTEQGDSAVYLCASSSTSGGLYEQLHFGNGTRLTVT.

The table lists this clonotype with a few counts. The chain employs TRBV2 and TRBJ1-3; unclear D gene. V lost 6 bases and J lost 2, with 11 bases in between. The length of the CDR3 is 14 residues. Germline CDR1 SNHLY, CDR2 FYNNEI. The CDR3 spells CASRVEVPGNTIYF. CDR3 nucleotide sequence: TGTGCCAGCAGGGTGGAGGTCCCTGGAAACACCATATATTTT.

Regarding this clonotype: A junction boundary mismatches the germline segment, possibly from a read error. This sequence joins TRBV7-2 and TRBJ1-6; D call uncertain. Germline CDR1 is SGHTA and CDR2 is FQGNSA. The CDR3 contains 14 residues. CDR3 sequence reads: CATSSSRLSNQPHF. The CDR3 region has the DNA TGTGCCACCAGCTCTAGTCGCCTTAGCAATCAGCCCCACTTT.

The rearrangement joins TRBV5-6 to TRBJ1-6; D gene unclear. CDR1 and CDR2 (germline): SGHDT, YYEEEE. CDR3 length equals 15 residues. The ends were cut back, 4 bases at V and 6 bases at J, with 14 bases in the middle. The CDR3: CASSQVMGTNSPLHF. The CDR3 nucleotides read TGTGCCAGCAGCCAGGTCATGGGAACTAATTCACCCCTCCACTTT. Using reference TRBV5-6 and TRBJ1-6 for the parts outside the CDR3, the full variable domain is DAGVTQSPTHLIKTRGQQVTLRCSPKSGHDTVSWYQQALGQGPQFIFQYYEEEERQRGNFPDRFSGHQFPNYSSELNVNALLLGDSALYLCASSQVMGTNSPLHFGNGTRLTVT.

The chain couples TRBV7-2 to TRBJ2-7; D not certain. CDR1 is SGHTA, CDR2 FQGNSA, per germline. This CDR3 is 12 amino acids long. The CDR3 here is CASSITFGEQNV. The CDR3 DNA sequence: TGTGCCAGCAGCATCACTTTTGGCGAGCAGAACGTC.

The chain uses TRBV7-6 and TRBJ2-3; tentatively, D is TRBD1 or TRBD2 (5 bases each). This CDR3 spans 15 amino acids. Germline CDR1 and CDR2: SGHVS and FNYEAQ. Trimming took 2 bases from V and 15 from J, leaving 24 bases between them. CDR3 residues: CASSLSRGPEPNYYF. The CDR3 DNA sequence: TGTGCCAGCAGCTTATCGAGGGGCCCCGAGCCTAACTATTATTTT.

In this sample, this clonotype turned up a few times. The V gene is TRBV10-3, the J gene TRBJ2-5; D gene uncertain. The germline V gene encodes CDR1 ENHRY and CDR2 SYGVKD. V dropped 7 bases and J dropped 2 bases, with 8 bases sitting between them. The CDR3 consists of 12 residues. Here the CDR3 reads CAITRTQETQYF. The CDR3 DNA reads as TGTGCCATCACGCGTACACAAGAGACCCAGTACTTC.

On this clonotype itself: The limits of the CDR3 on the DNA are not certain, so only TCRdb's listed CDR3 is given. The CDR3 is CASSFAQGAWNEQTF. The chain uses TRBV7-2 and TRBJ1-2; TRBD1 is the table's D call and was not checked against the DNA. Germline CDR1 and CDR2: SGHTA and FQGNSA. The CDR3 extends over 15 residues, inclusive of both ends.

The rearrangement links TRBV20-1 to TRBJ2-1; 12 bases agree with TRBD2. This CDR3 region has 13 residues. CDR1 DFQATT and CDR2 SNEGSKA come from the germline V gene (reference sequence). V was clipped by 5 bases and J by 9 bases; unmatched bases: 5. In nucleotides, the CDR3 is TGCAGTGCTGCTAGCGGGGGGGTACGTGAGCAGTTCTTC. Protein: CSAASGGVREQFF.

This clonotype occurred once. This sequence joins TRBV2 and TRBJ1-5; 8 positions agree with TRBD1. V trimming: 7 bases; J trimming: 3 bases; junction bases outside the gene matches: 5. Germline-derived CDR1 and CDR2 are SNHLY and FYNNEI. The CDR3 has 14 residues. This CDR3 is CASTRTGNNQPQHF. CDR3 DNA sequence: TGTGCCAGCACCAGGACAGGGAACAATCAGCCCCAGCATTTT.

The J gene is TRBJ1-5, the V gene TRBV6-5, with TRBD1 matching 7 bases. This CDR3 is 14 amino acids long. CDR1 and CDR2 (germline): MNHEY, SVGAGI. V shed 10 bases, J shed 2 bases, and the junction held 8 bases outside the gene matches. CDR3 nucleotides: TGTGCCACCCCCACAGGGGAGGGCAATCAGCCCCAGCATTTT. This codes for CATPTGEGNQPQHF.

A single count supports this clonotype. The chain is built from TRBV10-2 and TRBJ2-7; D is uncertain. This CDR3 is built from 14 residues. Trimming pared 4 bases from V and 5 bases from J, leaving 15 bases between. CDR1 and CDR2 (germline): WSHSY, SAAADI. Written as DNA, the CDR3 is TGCGCCAGCAGTGTGGTACACGGAGCCAACGAGCAGTACTTC. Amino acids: CASSVVHGANEQYF.

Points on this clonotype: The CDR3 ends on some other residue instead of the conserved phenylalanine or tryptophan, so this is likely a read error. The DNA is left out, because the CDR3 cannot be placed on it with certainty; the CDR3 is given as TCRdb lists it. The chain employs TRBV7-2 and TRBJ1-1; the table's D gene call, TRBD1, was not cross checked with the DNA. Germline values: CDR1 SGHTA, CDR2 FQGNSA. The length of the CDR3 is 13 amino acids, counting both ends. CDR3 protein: CASNPGGYSGNTI.

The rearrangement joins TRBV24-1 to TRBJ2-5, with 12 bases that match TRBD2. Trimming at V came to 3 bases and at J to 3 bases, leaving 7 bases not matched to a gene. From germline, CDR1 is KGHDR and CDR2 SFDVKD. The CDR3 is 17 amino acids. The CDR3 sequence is CATSDPPTSGGEETQYF. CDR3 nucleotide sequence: TGTGCCACCAGTGATCCCCCGACTAGCGGGGGAGAAGAGACCCAGTACTTC.

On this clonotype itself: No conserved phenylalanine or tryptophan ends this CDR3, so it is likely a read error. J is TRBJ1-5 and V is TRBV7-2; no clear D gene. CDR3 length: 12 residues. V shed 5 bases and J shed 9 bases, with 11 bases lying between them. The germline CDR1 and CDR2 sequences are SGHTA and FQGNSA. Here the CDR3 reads CASSAGSPPQHY. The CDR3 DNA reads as TGTGCCAGCAGCGCTGGTAGTCCGCCCCAGCATTAT.

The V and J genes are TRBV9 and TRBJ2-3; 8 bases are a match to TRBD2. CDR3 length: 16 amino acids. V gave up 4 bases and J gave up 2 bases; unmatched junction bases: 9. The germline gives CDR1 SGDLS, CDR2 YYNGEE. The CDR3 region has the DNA TGTGCCAGCAGCAGCGGGACTAGTGGGTACACAGATACGCAGTATTTT. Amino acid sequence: CASSSGTSGYTDTQYF.

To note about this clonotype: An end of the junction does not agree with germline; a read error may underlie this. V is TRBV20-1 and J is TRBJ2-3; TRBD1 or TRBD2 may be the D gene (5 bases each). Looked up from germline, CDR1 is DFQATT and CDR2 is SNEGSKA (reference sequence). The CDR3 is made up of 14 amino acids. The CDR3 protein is CGARTGTSSYTQYF. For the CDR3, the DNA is TGCGGTGCTAGGACCGGGACGAGCTCCTACACGCAGTATTTT.

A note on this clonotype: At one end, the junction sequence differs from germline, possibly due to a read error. CDR3 in DNA: TGTGCCAGCAGCCTCGTTCGGCACCAAGCGACCGAGTACTTC. As protein: CASSLVRHQATEYF. This chain connects TRBV7-6 to TRBJ2-5; D not resolved. Germline-derived CDR1 and CDR2 are SGHVS and FNYEAQ. The CDR3 is 14 residues long.

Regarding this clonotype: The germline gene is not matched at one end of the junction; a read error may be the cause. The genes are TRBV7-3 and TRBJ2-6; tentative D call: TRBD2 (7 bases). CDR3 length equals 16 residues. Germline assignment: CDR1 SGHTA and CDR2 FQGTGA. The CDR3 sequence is CASSPRAGAGADVLTF. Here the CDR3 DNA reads TGTGCCAGCAGCCCTAGGGCGGGCGCGGGGGCCGACGTCCTGACTTTC.

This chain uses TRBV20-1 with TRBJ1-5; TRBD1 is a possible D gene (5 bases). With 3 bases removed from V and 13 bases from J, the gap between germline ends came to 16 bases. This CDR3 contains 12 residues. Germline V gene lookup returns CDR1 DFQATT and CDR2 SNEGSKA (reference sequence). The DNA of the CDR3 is TGCAGTGCTAGTTGGCAGCGGGGGGGACAGCATTTT. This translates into CSASWQRGGQHF.

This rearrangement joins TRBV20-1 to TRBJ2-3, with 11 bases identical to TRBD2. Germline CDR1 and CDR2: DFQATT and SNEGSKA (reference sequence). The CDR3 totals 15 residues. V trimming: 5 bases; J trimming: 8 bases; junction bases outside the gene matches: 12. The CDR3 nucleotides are TGCAGTGCTGGGGCTAGCGGGGGGCCCCCGAGTACGCAGTATTTT. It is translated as CSAGASGGPPSTQYF.

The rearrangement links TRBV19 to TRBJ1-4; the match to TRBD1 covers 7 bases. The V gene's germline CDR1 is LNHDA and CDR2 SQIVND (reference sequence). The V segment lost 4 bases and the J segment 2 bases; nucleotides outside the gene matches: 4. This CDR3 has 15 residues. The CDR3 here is CASSTQGGTNEKLFF. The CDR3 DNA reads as TGTGCCAGTAGTACGCAGGGGGGGACTAATGAAAAACTGTTTTTT.

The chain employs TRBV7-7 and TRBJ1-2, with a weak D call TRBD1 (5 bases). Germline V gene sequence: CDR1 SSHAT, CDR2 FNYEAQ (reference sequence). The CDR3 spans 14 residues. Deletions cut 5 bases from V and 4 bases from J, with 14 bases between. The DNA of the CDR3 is TGTGCCAGCAGCAGGGCGGGGCGTGGCTATGGCTACACCTTC. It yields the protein CASSRAGRGYGYTF. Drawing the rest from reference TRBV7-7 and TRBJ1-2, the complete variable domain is GAGVSQSPRYKVTKRGQDVTLRCDPISSHATLYWYQQALGQGPEFLTYFNYEAQPDKSGLPSDRFSAERPEGSISTLTIQRTEQRDSAMYRCASSRAGRGYGYTFGSGTRLTVV.

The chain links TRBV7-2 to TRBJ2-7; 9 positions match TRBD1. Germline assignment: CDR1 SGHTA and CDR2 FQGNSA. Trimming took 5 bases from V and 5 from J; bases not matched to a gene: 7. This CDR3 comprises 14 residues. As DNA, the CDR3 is TGTGCCAGCAGCGTTGGACAGGGGCAAAACGAGCAGTACTTC. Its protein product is CASSVGQGQNEQYF. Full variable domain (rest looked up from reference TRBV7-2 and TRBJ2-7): GAGVSQSPSNKVTEKGKDVELRCDPISGHTALYWYRQSLGQGLEFLIYFQGNSAPDKSGLPSDRFSAERTGGSVSTLTIQRTQQEDSAVYLCASSVGQGQNEQYFGPGTRLTVT.

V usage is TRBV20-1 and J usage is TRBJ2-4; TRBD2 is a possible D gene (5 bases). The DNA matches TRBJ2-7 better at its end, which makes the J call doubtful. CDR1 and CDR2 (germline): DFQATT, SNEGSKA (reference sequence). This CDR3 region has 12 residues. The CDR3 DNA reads TGCAGTGCTAGGGACTCCAACTACGAGCAGTACTTC. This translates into CSARDSNYEQYF.

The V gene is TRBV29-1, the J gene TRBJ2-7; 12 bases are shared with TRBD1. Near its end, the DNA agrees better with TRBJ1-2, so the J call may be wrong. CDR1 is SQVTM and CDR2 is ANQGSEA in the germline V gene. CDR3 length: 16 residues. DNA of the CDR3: TGCAGCGTTGGGGGCGGGACAGGGGGCAGGCCCTATGGCTACACCTTC. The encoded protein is CSVGGGTGGRPYGYTF.